This record looks at one T cell receptor (beta chain) sequence and its context. Its specificity is unknown. This record belongs to a study of cytomegalovirus exposure and HLA in healthy donors. Regarding the study as a whole: Trimming of TCR beta V- and J-genes showed a link, identified in a later analysis, to a missense DCLRE1C variant. What was likely a sequencing artifact was a cluster of highly shared sequence variants.

V was pared by 5 bases and J by 6 bases, with 19 bases between. Looked up from germline, CDR1 is SGHVS and CDR2 is FQNEAQ. This CDR3 is built from 15 residues. Amplification used 60 Vbeta primers and 13 Jbeta primers. Sequencing was performed with immunoSEQ multiplex PCR; in TCRdb, only in-frame clones are kept and a portion is missing. The top ten clones hold approximately 10% of a sample with over 95,000 clones, under 85% of them seen once. This chain joins TRBV7-8 and TRBJ1-2; TRBD1 might be the D (6 bases). The material sequenced was PBMCs. The TCR was taken from a man in his forties in good health and CMV-seropositive. For the CDR3, the DNA is TGTGCCAGCAGCATTAGGCGACAGGATCTTAATGGCTACACCTTC. Translated, it gives CASSIRRQDLNGYTF.